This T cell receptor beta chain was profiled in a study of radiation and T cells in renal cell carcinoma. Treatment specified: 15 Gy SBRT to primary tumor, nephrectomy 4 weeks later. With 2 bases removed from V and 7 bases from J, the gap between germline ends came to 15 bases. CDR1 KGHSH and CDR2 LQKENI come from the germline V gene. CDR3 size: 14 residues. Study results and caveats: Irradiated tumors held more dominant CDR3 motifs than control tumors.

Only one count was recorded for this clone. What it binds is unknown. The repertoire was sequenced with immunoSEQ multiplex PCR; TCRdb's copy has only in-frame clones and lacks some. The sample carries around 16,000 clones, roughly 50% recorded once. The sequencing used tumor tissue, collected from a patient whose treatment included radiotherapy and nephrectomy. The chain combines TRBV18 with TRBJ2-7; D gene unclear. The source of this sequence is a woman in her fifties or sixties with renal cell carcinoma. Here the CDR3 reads CASSPGINLGEQYF. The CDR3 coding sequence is TGTGCCAGCTCACCAGGGATAAACCTGGGGGAGCAGTACTTC.